This T cell receptor beta chain was captured by sequencing in a study of identical twins. Study results and limitations: The authors drew conclusions from cross-sectional statistical analysis rather than following the same donors.

Germline CDR1 SGHRS, CDR2 YFSETQ. This CDR3 region has 13 residues. V gave up 7 bases and J gave up 6 bases; unmatched junction bases: 10. TCRdb reprocessed the 5' RACE reads with MiXCR, giving one entry per CDR3 protein. The sample carries just over 450,000 distinct CDR3 sequences, approximately 14% recorded once. Details on this clonotype: Its antigen is unidentified.

These data were also reused for a study on yellow fever vaccine responses in identical twins.

The TCR originated in a woman in her late teens or twenties in good health. The chain is built from TRBV5-1 and TRBJ2-7; 7 positions agree with TRBD1. The source material was CD4+ T cells sorted from blood. The CDR3 DNA is TGCGCCAGCGGTGACAGGGTCTTTTCCGAGCAGTACTTC. Amino acid sequence: CASGDRVFSEQYF.